A selection of T cell receptor beta chains follows, all from one sample in a study of blood T cell repertoires in COVID-19. Only in-frame clones appear in the TCRdb table, and some are missing; sequencing was by immunoSEQ multiplex PCR. Of about 150,000 clones in the sample, under 85% were seen once. Material: peripheral blood. These receptor sequences come from a man between 65 and 79 years old who had recovered from COVID-19. Each CDR3 is given with its conserved first and last residue. A D gene is named only where the DNA matches it firmly. For some rows the clone size is stated as once, few or many, or as a class when expanded; others skip it.

D | size | J | V | CDR3 | DNA
TRBD2 | - | TRBJ2-1 | TRBV29-1 | CSVELWLAEYNEQFF | TGCAGCGTTGAACTTTGGCTAGCGGAGTACAATGAGCAGTTCTTC
TRBD2 | - | TRBJ2-1 | TRBV5-4 | CASSPSGTSGKNEQFF | TGTGCCAGCAGCCCCTCCGGGACTAGCGGGAAAAATGAGCAGTTCTTC
TRBD1 | - | TRBJ2-7 | TRBV5-4 | CASSYTGTGGEQYF | TGTGCCAGCAGCTACACCGGGACAGGGGGCGAGCAGTACTTC
TRBD1 | - | TRBJ2-1 | TRBV28 | CASSQGVYNEQFF | TGTGCCAGCAGCCAGGGGGTTTACAATGAGCAGTTCTTC
- | - | TRBJ2-7 | TRBV12-1 | CASSGMGQGHEQYF | TGTGCCAGCAGCGGGATGGGACAGGGCCACGAGCAGTACTTC
TRBD2 | - | TRBJ2-1 | TRBV29-1 | CSVDKGTRDEQFF | TGCAGCGTTGATAAAGGGACTAGAGATGAGCAGTTCTTC
- | - | TRBJ2-2 | TRBV5-6 | CASSFGRNTGELFF | TGTGCCAGCAGCTTTGGGCGGAACACCGGGGAGCTGTTTTTT
TRBD1 | few | TRBJ2-7 | TRBV19 | CASSTLPGQGASEQYF | TGTGCCAGTAGTACCTTACCGGGACAGGGGGCATCCGAGCAGTACTTC
TRBD1 | - | TRBJ1-1 | TRBV7-6 | CASSLGTGVNTEAFF | TGTGCCAGCAGCTTAGGGACAGGAGTGAACACTGAAGCTTTCTTT
- | once | TRBJ2-3 | TRBV6-5 | CASSYNRQADTQYF | TGTGCCAGCAGTTATAACCGACAAGCAGATACGCAGTATTTT
- | - | TRBJ1-2 | TRBV2 | CASSQDRIYGYTF | TGTGCCAGCAGTCAAGACAGGATCTATGGCTACACCTTC
- | once | TRBJ1-4 | TRBV5-6 | CASSLLTTNEKLFF | TGTGCCAGCAGCCTGTTAACAACTAATGAAAAACTGTTTTTT
- | - | TRBJ1-1 | TRBV21-1 | CASSKRTGVPLNTEAFF | TGTGCCAGCAGCAAACGGACAGGGGTTCCCTTGAACACTGAAGCTTTCTTT
- | - | TRBJ1-1 | TRBV6-5 | CASSRPGVMNTEAFF | TGTGCCAGCAGTCGCCCGGGGGTCATGAACACTGAAGCTTTCTTT
TRBD2 | - | TRBJ2-7 | TRBV11-1 | CASSLRGTTSYEQYF | TGTGCCAGCAGCCTCAGAGGGACTACCTCCTACGAGCAGTACTTC
TRBD2 | - | TRBJ2-7 | TRBV14 | CASSQPGTSGSYEQYF | TGTGCCAGCAGCCAGCCCGGGACTAGCGGGAGTTACGAGCAGTACTTC
TRBD2 | - | TRBJ2-3 | TRBV9 | CASSHTLAGGREGADTQYF | TGTGCCAGCAGCCATACGCTAGCGGGAGGCCGTGAGGGGGCAGATACGCAGTATTTT
- | - | TRBJ2-5 | TRBV9 | CASSNSGTPREAQYF | TGTGCCAGCAGCAATAGCGGCACACCAAGAGAGGCCCAGTACTTC